This T cell receptor (beta chain) was profiled in a study of cytomegalovirus exposure and HLA in healthy donors. V was clipped by 6 bases and J by 1 base, with 19 bases between them. This CDR3 spans 16 amino acids. In germline, CDR1 is MDHEN, CDR2 SYDVKM. The data were produced by immunoSEQ multiplex PCR, yet TCRdb's version contains in-frame clones alone and is incomplete. The top ten hold less than 3.5% of the sample, which has approximately 180,000 clones, 86% seen once. This clone was found once. The chain couples TRBV28 to TRBJ2-7; D is possibly TRBD1 (6 bases). Sequencing was carried out using PBMCs. The TCR originated in a man aged 18 to 29 in good health and CMV-seropositive. CDR3 protein: CASSLKQGIPSYEQYF. The CDR3 DNA follows: TGTGCCAGCAGCCTGAAACAGGGTATACCTTCCTACGAGCAGTACTTC. The whole variable domain, remainder taken from reference TRBV28 and TRBJ2-7, is DVKVTQSSRYLVKRTGEKVFLECVQDMDHENMFWYRQDPGLGLRLIYFSYDVKMKEKGDIPEGYSVSREKKERFSLILESASTNQTSMYLCASSLKQGIPSYEQYFGPGTRLTVT.